Presented here are 30 T cell receptor beta chains from one specimen sequenced in a study of shared clonotypes between healthy human individuals. TCRdb keeps only in-frame clones here, not all; method: immunoSEQ multiplex PCR. Of about 2 million clones listed, about 95% are singletons. CD8 cells classed as naive were CD45RO-negative and positively selected for CCR7, excluding terminally differentiated effector memory CD45RA+ cells. The material sequenced was naive CD8+ T cells sorted from blood. The receptor source for this set is a man between 18 and 29 years old in good health.

J is TRBJ1-1 and V is TRBV30, with a possible D match to TRBD1 (6 bases). The CDR3 has 15 residues. CDR1 is GTSNPN and CDR2 is SVGIG in the germline V gene (reference sequence). With 0 bases removed from V and 6 bases from J, the gap between germline ends came to 17 bases. The CDR3 nucleotides are TGTGCCTGGAGTGTAGGAGGGGGTACAGGTGCTGAAGCTTTCTTT. It specifies CAWSVGGGTGAEAFF. The variable domain in full, with the rest retrieved from reference TRBV30 and TRBJ1-1, is SQTIHQWPATLVQPVGSPLSLECTVEGTSNPNLYWYRQAAGRGLQLLFYSVGIGQISSEVPQNLSASRPQDRQFILSSKKLLLSDSGFYLCAWSVGGGTGAEAFFGQGTRLTVV.

The chain links TRBV5-4 to TRBJ2-7; D remains unclear. V was pared by 1 base and J by 2 bases, with 7 bases between. Per germline, CDR1 SGHNT and CDR2 YYREEE (reference sequence). This CDR3 is 13 amino acids long. The CDR3 here is CASSLQPAYEQYF. Here the CDR3 DNA reads TGTGCCAGCAGCTTGCAACCCGCCTACGAGCAGTACTTC.

In the case of this clone: Additional DNA sequences in this sample encode the identical CDR3. This chain links TRBV4-3 with TRBJ2-2; D gene uncertain. V dropped 0 bases and J dropped 6 bases, with 5 bases sitting between them. This CDR3 spans 13 amino acids. Looked up from germline, CDR1 is LGHNA and CDR2 is YSLEER. The CDR3 DNA sequence: TGCGCCAGCAGCCAAGATCCCCCCGGGGAGCTGTTTTTT. As protein: CASSQDPPGELFF.

The J gene is TRBJ2-3, the V gene TRBV5-1, with 14 bases lining up with TRBD2. The CDR3 is 17 residues long. V was pared by 3 bases and J by 4 bases, with 7 bases of the junction left unmatched. Germline-derived CDR1 and CDR2 are SGHRS and YFSETQ. The CDR3 region is CASSSGLAGVWPDTQYF. CDR3 DNA: TGCGCCAGCAGCTCGGGACTAGCGGGAGTTTGGCCAGATACGCAGTATTTT.

The gene calls are TRBV2 and TRBJ1-5, with 9 bases identical to TRBD1. Germline loops: CDR1 SNHLY, CDR2 FYNNEI. J was trimmed by 3 bases and V by 6 bases; bases with no gene match: 15. There are 18 residues in the CDR3. The CDR3 DNA reads TGTGCCAGCAGAGGTCCCCGGGACAGGGAGTTGGACAATCAGCCCCAGCATTTT. This codes for CASRGPRDRELDNQPQHF.

The gene calls are TRBV2 and TRBJ2-3; D is unclear. CDR1 is SNHLY, CDR2 FYNNEI, per germline. The CDR3 is 15 amino acids. Trimming took off 2 bases at V and 0 bases at J, with 9 bases between the two ends. CDR3 nucleotide sequence: TGTGCCAGCAGTGAATTCTACACTAGCACAGATACGCAGTATTTT. Translated, it gives CASSEFYTSTDTQYF.

This chain connects TRBV7-9 to TRBJ2-5, with 9 nucleotides matching TRBD2. After removal of 6 bases from V and 5 bases from J, the junction contained 13 bases not matched to a gene. The V gene's germline CDR1 is SEHNR and CDR2 FQNEAQ (reference sequence). The CDR3 has 16 residues. The CDR3 region has the DNA TGTGCCAGCAGTGGAGATTTAGCGGGGGTTCAGGAGACCCAGTACTTC. Its protein is CASSGDLAGVQETQYF.

The genes are TRBV28 and TRBJ1-2; 7 bases map to TRBD1. The CDR3 extends over 17 amino acids. The J segment lost 0 bases and the V segment lost 1 base, leaving 8 bases of the junction unmatched. From germline, CDR1 is MDHEN and CDR2 SYDVKM. The CDR3 bases are TGTGCCAGCAGTTTATTACCGGGACAGTTAGCTAACTATGGCTACACCTTC. This codes for CASSLLPGQLANYGYTF.

CDR3 sequence: CASSLGELAVTDTQYF. The CDR3 DNA is TGTGCCAGCAGCTTAGGCGAACTAGCGGTCACAGATACGCAGTATTTT. This chain uses TRBV13 with TRBJ2-3; 8 bases are a match to TRBD2. CDR1 PRHDT and CDR2 FYEKMQ come from the germline V gene (reference sequence). This CDR3 spans 16 amino acids. V lost 0 bases, J lost 2 bases, and 4 bases stayed unmatched.

V usage is TRBV7-8 and J usage is TRBJ2-3, with 7 bases matching TRBD2. After removal of 1 base from V and 5 bases from J, the junction contained 3 bases not matched to a gene. Looked up from germline, CDR1 is SGHVS and CDR2 is FQNEAQ. The CDR3 totals 14 residues. CDR3 nucleotides: TGTGCCAGCAGCTTAGGACTAGCTAAAGATACGCAGTATTTT. As protein: CASSLGLAKDTQYF.

This clone was counted once. In the same sample, other DNA sequences code for this CDR3. V usage is TRBV30 and J usage is TRBJ1-1, with D hard to call. Trimming left V 0 bases short and J 5 bases short, with 7 bases between. This CDR3 contains 12 residues. CDR1 and CDR2 from the germline V gene are GTSNPN and SVGIG (reference sequence). CDR3 region: CAWSVMGTEAFF. CDR3 coding DNA: TGTGCCTGGAGTGTTATGGGAACTGAAGCTTTCTTT.

The rearrangement uses TRBV27 and TRBJ1-1, with D possibly matching TRBD1 (6 bases). The CDR3 consists of 16 residues. CDR1 MNHEY and CDR2 SMNVEV come from the germline V gene (reference sequence). V lost 6 bases to trimming and J lost 4 bases, with 21 bases between them. The chain's CDR3 is CASRWVGGGGGTEAFF. For the CDR3, the DNA is TGTGCCAGCAGATGGGTAGGGGGAGGAGGGGGCACTGAAGCTTTCTTT.

This clone is a singleton in its sample. The chain carries TRBV4-3 and TRBJ1-6, with 8 nucleotides matching TRBD1. Per the germline V gene, CDR1 is LGHNA and CDR2 is YSLEER. CDR3 size: 20 residues. V gave up 0 bases and J gave up 3 bases; unmatched junction bases: 13. In DNA form, the CDR3 reads TGCGCCAGCAGCCAAGATCCCCCCAGTCCAGGGGGCGTCTATAATTCACCCCTCCACTTT. Its translation: CASSQDPPSPGGVYNSPLHF.

This chain joins TRBV5-1 and TRBJ2-7; D ambiguous. The CDR3 runs 13 residues. The V end was cut by 3 bases, the J end by 2 bases, with 9 bases between. Germline V CDR1 and CDR2: SGHRS, YFSETQ. The CDR3 is CASSSRPTYEQYF. The CDR3 DNA sequence: TGCGCCAGCAGCTCCCGACCGACCTACGAGCAGTACTTC.

As to this clone: This same CDR3 is encoded by further DNA sequences in the sample. V usage is TRBV27 and J usage is TRBJ2-7, with no clear D. The germline V and J ends were trimmed by 9 bases and 0 bases, with 6 bases remaining between them. Germline V gives CDR1 MNHEY, CDR2 SMNVEV (reference sequence). The CDR3 spans 11 residues. The CDR3 sequence: CASSSSYEQYF. CDR3 DNA: TGTGCCAGTTCTAGCTCCTACGAGCAGTACTTC.

Only one count was recorded for this clone. The chain couples TRBV7-2 to TRBJ2-7, with D possibly being TRBD1 (6 bases). This CDR3 has 14 amino acids. V gave up 5 bases and J gave up 2 bases, with 13 bases separating them. CDR1 SGHTA and CDR2 FQGNSA come from the germline V gene. The CDR3: CASSRGDTPYEQYF. The CDR3 nucleotides read TGTGCCAGCAGCCGAGGGGACACCCCCTACGAGCAGTACTTC.

This clone was seen a handful of times. V gene TRBV2 combines with J gene TRBJ2-7; D assignment may be TRBD1 or TRBD2 (6 bases each). In germline, CDR1 is SNHLY, CDR2 FYNNEI. V shed 2 bases and J shed 3 bases, with 11 bases lying between them. CDR3 length equals 14 residues. The CDR3 nucleotides read TGTGCCAGCAGTGAATCCGGGGGCCTCTACGAGCAGTACTTC. Protein product: CASSESGGLYEQYF. The entire variable domain, with the rest obtained from reference TRBV2 and TRBJ2-7, is as follows: EPEVTQTPSHQVTQMGQEVILRCVPISNHLYFYWYRQILGQKVEFLVSFYNNEISEKSEIFDDQFSVERPDGSNFTLKIRSTKLEDSAMYFCASSESGGLYEQYFGPGTRLTVT.

This clone is a singleton in its sample. The V and J genes are TRBV5-1 and TRBJ1-1; 9 bases map to TRBD1. There are 15 residues in the CDR3. V gave up 0 bases and J gave up 5 bases; unmatched junction bases: 5. Germline V gene lookup returns CDR1 SGHRS and CDR2 YFSETQ. DNA of the CDR3: TGCGCCAGCAGCTTGGGGGACAGGGTCGCAACTGAAGCTTTCTTT. Its protein is CASSLGDRVATEAFF.

This clone was detected only once. A single base separates this from a much larger clone, so it may be a read error. This sample also contains other DNA sequences that code for the same CDR3. V gene TRBV9 combines with J gene TRBJ2-7; possibly TRBD1 or TRBD2 for D (5 bases each). CDR3 length: 14 residues. Germline loops: CDR1 SGDLS, CDR2 YYNGEE. Trimming stripped 0 bases from V and 2 bases from J, with 9 bases between. DNA of the CDR3: TGTGCCAGCAGCGTAGGGGACGGAACCTACGAGCAGTACTTC. Protein product: CASSVGDGTYEQYF.

As regards this clone: Other DNA sequences within the sample encode an identical CDR3. CDR3 coding DNA: TGTGCCAGCAGCTTGGCCTTAAGCTCCTACAATGAGCAGTTCTTC. It translates to CASSLALSSYNEQFF. The chain recombines TRBV7-9 with TRBJ2-1; no firm D call. Germline lookup yields CDR1 SEHNR and CDR2 FQNEAQ (reference sequence). Trimming cost V 3 bases and J 0 bases, with 9 bases left between them. This CDR3 has 15 residues.

As concerns this clone: Other DNA sequences from this sample encode an identical CDR3 as well. V gene TRBV6-1 combines with J gene TRBJ2-7; the D is unclear. Trimming left V 3 bases short and J 3 bases short, with 9 bases between. This CDR3 comprises 13 residues. Germline CDR1 and CDR2: MNHNS and SASEGT. CDR3 sequence (DNA): TGTGCCAGCAGTGAGTATAGGGACTACGAGCAGTACTTC. It translates to CASSEYRDYEQYF.

On this clone: The sample carries other DNA sequences with the same CDR3. In DNA, the CDR3 is TGTGCCATCAGAGGCCTTACTAGCACAGATACGCAGTATTTT. Encoded protein: CAIRGLTSTDTQYF. The chain has TRBV10-3 and TRBJ2-3, with unresolved D. CDR3 length: 14 amino acids. Trimming cost V 6 bases and J 0 bases, with 10 bases left between them. Germline V gene sequence: CDR1 ENHRY, CDR2 SYGVKD.

V gene TRBV12-5 combines with J gene TRBJ1-6; 7 bases line up with TRBD1. The CDR3 consists of 15 residues. Trimming took 3 bases from V and 8 from J; bases not matched to a gene: 7. Germline lookup yields CDR1 LGHNT and CDR2 FRNRAP. This chain's CDR3 is CASGFGDSLDSPLHF. CDR3 in DNA: TGTGCTAGTGGTTTTGGGGACAGCCTCGATTCACCCCTCCACTTT.

The J gene is TRBJ2-5, the V gene TRBV19; 10 bases fit TRBD2. Germline CDR1 is LNHDA and CDR2 is SQIVND (reference sequence). CDR3 length: 15 residues. Losses at the gene ends were 9 bases for V and 5 bases for J; bases not matched to a gene: 12. CDR3 DNA: TGTGCCAGAGAAAGCGGGGGGGCCCCCCCGGAGACCCAGTACTTC. Its protein is CARESGGAPPETQYF.

This chain connects TRBV27 to TRBJ2-2, with D tentatively TRBD1 or TRBD2 (5 bases each). The V end was cut by 6 bases, the J end by 4 bases, with 12 bases between. CDR1 and CDR2 (germline): MNHEY, SMNVEV (reference sequence). The CDR3 runs to 14 residues. In nucleotides, the CDR3 is TGTGCCAGCAGGACAGCAGGGAGCACCGGGGAGCTGTTTTTT. It encodes CASRTAGSTGELFF.

The CDR3 loop reads CASSPDYLSMVDTQYF. The CDR3 DNA is TGTGCCAGCAGCCCCGACTATCTATCCATGGTAGATACGCAGTATTTT. The J gene is TRBJ2-3, the V gene TRBV7-9; D is possibly TRBD2 (5 bases). CDR3 length equals 16 residues. Germline V gene sequence: CDR1 SEHNR, CDR2 FQNEAQ (reference sequence). V was clipped by 5 bases and J by 5 bases, with 20 bases between them.

The chain has TRBV7-9 and TRBJ1-2; D unclear. Trimming pared 1 base from V and 6 bases from J, leaving 15 bases between. The CDR3 has 15 amino acids. Germline values: CDR1 SEHNR, CDR2 FQNEAQ (reference sequence). This CDR3 reads CASSLGAVPNDGYTF. Here the CDR3 DNA reads TGTGCCAGCAGCTTAGGGGCGGTCCCAAACGATGGCTACACCTTC.

The chain combines TRBV11-2 with TRBJ2-7, with no clear D. V gave up 0 bases and J gave up 3 bases, with 6 bases separating them. There are 13 residues in the CDR3. Germline lookup yields CDR1 SGHAT and CDR2 FQNNGV. Here the CDR3 reads CASSLETHYEQYF. DNA for the CDR3: TGTGCCAGCAGCTTAGAGACCCACTACGAGCAGTACTTC.

This chain connects TRBV7-2 to TRBJ1-5, with 9 bases lining up with TRBD1. The trim removed 5 bases at V and 2 bases at J, leaving 13 bases unmatched. CDR1 SGHTA and CDR2 FQGNSA come from the germline V gene. The CDR3 is 18 residues long. For the CDR3, the DNA is TGTGCCAGCAGCCACGGACGGACAGGGGTCGATGGCAATCAGCCCCAGCATTTT. It yields the protein CASSHGRTGVDGNQPQHF.

On this clone itself: Different DNA sequences within this sample yield the same CDR3. V is TRBV4-1 and J is TRBJ2-5; no clear D gene. Germline V gene sequence: CDR1 MGHRA, CDR2 YSYEKL. Trimming removed 0 bases at V and 3 bases at J, with 5 bases between. The CDR3 runs to 13 residues. CDR3 in amino acids: CASSQDLEETQYF. CDR3 sequence (DNA): TGCGCCAGCAGCCAAGACCTAGAAGAGACCCAGTACTTC.